This is a list of T cell receptor beta chains from one sample in a study of blood T cell repertoires in COVID-19. Profiled with immunoSEQ multiplex PCR; TCRdb holds only in-frame clones, not every one. Among some 400,000 clones listed, approximately 87% were seen once. Sequenced input: peripheral blood. These receptors all stem from a woman aged 55-69 years with COVID-19, enrolled during active disease. CDR3s include the opening cysteine and the closing phenylalanine or tryptophan. D genes are given only for firm matches. Clone size is given for some rows only: seen once, a few or many times, or a class if the clone is expanded.

TRBV27	TRBJ2-2	.	.	TGTGCCAGCAGCCTGAGCTGGGTAAGGGGCCTCGCTCACTTGAACACCGGGGAGCTGTTTTTT	CASSLSWVRGLAHLNTGELFF
TRBV6-6	TRBJ2-7	.	.	TGTGCCAGCATAGGCGGACAGTCCTACGAGCAGTACTTC	CASIGGQSYEQYF
TRBV5-5	TRBJ1-3	.	.	TGTGCCAGCAGCGGAGCTCCAGCGCCTGGAAACACCATATATTTT	CASSGAPAPGNTIYF
TRBV4-2	TRBJ2-3	TRBD2	.	TGTGCCAGCAGCCTAGAGGCTAGCGGGGGGGCTACAGATACGCAGTATTTT	CASSLEASGGATDTQYF
TRBV5-1	TRBJ1-6	TRBD1	.	TGCGCCAGCAGCGGAACGACAGGGCAGGGGGATTCACCCCTCCACTTT	CASSGTTGQGDSPLHF
TRBV12-3/TRBV12-4	TRBJ2-1	TRBD1	.	TGTGCCAGCAGAGCGACAGGGGGCAATGAGCAGTTCTTC	CASRATGGNEQFF
TRBV3-1/TRBV3-2	TRBJ1-2	.	.	TGTGCCAGCAGCTACCAAACAGGGACGGCTGGCTATGGCTACACCTTC	CASSYQTGTAGYGYTF
TRBV30	TRBJ1-4	TRBD1	.	TGTGCCTGGGCGGGACAGGGAAAGACAAAACTGTTTTTT	CAWAGQGKTKLFF
TRBV5-1	TRBJ1-1	TRBD1	.	TGCGCCAGCAGCTTTGGGACAGGAAAGGTGAACACTGAAGCTTTCTTT	CASSFGTGKVNTEAFF
TRBV7-3	TRBJ2-7	TRBD2	.	TGTGCCAGCAGCTCCACCGGACTAGCGGGGGCCGAGCAGTACTTC	CASSSTGLAGAEQYF
TRBV11-3	TRBJ1-5	.	.	TGTGCCAGCATTTACCGACGGGCGGGACCTCGCAATCAGCCCCAGCATTTT	CASIYRRAGPRNQPQHF
TRBV5-1	TRBJ1-1	TRBD1	few	TGCGCCAGCAGCTTGGCCGGACAGGGCACTGAAGCTTTCTTT	CASSLAGQGTEAFF
TRBV28	TRBJ2-1	.	few	TGTGCCAGCAGTTTAAGTACAGGGAGCTCCTACAATGAGCAGTTCTTC	CASSLSTGSSYNEQFF
TRBV6-5	TRBJ1-6	.	.	TGTGCCAGCAGTTACCAGGCGGACATCGTTAATTCACCCCTCCACTTT	CASSYQADIVNSPLHF
TRBV6-5	TRBJ1-3	TRBD1	few	TGTGCCAGCAAAATAACAGGGGGCTCTGGAAACACCATATATTTT	CASKITGGSGNTIYF